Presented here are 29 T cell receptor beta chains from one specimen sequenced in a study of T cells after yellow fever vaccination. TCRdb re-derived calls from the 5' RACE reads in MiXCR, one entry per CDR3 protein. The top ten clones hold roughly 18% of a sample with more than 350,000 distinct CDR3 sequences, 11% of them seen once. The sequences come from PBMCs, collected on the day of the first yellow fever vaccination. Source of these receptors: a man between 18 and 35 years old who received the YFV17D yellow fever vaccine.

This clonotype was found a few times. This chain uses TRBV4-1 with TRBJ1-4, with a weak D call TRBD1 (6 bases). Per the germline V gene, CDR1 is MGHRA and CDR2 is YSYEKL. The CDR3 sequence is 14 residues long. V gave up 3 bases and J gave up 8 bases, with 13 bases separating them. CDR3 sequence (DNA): TGCGCCAGCAGCCACGACAGGCTGAGGGAAAAACTGTTTTTT. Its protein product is CASSHDRLREKLFF.

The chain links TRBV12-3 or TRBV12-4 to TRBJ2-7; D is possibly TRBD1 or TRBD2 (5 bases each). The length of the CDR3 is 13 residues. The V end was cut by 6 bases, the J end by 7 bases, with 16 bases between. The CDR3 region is CASSPGSFREQYV. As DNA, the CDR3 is TGTGCCAGCAGCCCAGGGAGTTTTAGGGAGCAGTACGTC.

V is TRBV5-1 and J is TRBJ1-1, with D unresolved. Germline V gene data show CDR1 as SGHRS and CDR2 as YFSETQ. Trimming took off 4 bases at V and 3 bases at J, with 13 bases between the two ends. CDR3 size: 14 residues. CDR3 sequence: CASSPTSQDTEAFF. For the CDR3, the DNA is TGCGCCAGCAGCCCTACTTCCCAGGACACTGAAGCTTTCTTT.

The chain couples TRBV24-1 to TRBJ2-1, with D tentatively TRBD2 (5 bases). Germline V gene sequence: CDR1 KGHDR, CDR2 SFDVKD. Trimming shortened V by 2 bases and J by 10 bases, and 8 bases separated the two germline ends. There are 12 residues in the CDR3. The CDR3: CATSDYGGEQFF. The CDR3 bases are TGTGCCACCAGTGATTACGGCGGGGAGCAGTTCTTC.

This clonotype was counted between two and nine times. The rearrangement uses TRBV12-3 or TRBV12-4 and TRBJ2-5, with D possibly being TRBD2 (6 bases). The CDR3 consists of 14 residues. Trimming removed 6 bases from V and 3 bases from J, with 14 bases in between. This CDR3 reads CASRGGMGEETQYF. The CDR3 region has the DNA TGTGCCAGCAGGGGGGGTATGGGAGAAGAGACCCAGTACTTC.

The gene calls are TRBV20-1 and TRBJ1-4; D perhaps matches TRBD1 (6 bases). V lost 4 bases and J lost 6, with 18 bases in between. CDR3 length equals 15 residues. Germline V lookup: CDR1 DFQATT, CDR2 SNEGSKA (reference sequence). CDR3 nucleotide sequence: TGCAGTGCTAAACCGACAGGTCGGGGGTATGAAAAACTGTTTTTT. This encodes CSAKPTGRGYEKLFF.

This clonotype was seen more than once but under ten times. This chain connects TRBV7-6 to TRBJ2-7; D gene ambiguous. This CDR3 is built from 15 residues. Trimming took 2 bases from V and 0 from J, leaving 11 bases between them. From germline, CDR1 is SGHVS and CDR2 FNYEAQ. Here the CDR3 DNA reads TGTGCCAGCAGCTTACGCCCAGGTTTCTCCTACGAGCAGTACGTC. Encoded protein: CASSLRPGFSYEQYV.

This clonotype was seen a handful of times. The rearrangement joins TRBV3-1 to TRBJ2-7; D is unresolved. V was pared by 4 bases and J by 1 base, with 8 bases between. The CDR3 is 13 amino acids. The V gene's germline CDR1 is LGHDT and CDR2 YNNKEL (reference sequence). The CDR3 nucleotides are TGTGCCAGCAGCCGGGAACTTTCCTACGAGCAGTACTTC. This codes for CASSRELSYEQYF.

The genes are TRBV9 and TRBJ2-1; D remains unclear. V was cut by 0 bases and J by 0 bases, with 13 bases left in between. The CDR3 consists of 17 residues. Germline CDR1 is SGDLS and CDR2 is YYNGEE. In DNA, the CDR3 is TGTGCCAGCAGCGTAGCTAGGAAGGCCCTCTCCTACAATGAGCAGTTCTTC. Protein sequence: CASSVARKALSYNEQFF.

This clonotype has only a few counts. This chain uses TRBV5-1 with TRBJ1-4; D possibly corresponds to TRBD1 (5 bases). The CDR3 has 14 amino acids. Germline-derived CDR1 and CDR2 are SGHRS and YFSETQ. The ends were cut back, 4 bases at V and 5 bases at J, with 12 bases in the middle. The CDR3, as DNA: TGCGCCAGCAGCGTAGACAGACCGAATGAAAAACTGTTTTTT. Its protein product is CASSVDRPNEKLFF.

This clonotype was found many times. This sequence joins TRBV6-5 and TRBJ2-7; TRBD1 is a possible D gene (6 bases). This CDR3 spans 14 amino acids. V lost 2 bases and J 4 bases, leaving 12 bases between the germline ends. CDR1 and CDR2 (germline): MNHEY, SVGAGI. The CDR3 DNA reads TGTGCCAGCAGTTACGGTCAGGACAGATACGAGCAGTACTTC. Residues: CASSYGQDRYEQYF.

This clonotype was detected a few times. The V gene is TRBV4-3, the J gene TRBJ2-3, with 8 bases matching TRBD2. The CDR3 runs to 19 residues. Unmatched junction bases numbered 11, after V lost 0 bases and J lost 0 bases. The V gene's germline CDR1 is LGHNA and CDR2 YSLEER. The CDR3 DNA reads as TGCGCCAGCAGCCAAGAATTCTGGGGAGTAGCGGGGAGCACAGATACGCAGTATTTT. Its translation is CASSQEFWGVAGSTDTQYF.

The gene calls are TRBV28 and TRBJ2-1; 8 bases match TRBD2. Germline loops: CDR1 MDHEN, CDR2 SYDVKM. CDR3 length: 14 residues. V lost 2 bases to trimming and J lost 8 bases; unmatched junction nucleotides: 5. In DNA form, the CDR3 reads TGTGCCAGCAGTTTACGGGGGGGCACGTATGAGCAGTTCTTC. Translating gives CASSLRGGTYEQFF.

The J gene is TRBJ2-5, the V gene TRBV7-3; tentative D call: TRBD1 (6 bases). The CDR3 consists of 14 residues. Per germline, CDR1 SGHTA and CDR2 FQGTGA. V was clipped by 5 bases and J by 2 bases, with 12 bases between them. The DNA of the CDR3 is TGTGCCAGCAGCGACGGACAGCCTCAAGAGACCCAGTACTTC. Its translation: CASSDGQPQETQYF.

CDR3 in amino acids: CSVVFWIAGDQETQYF. Here the CDR3 DNA reads TGCAGCGTTGTTTTTTGGATAGCGGGGGATCAAGAGACCCAGTACTTC. The V call is TRBV29-1, the J call TRBJ2-5; 9 bases are a match to TRBD2. The V segment lost 4 bases and the J segment 2 bases; nucleotides outside the gene matches: 11. This CDR3 contains 16 residues. CDR1 and CDR2 from the germline V gene are SQVTM and ANQGSEA.

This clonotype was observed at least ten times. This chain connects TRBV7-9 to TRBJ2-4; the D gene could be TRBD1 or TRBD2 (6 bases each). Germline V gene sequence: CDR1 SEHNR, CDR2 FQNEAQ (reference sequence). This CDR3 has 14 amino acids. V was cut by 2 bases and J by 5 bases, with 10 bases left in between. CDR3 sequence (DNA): TGTGCCAGCAGCTTACGGGGGCCCCAAAACATTCAGTACTTC. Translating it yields CASSLRGPQNIQYF. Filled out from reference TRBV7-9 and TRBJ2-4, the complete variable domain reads DTGVSQNPRHKITKRGQNVTFRCDPISEHNRLYWYRQTLGQGPEFLTYFQNEAQLEKSRLLSDRFSAERPKGSFSTLEIQRTEQGDSAMYLCASSLRGPQNIQYFGAGTRLSVL.

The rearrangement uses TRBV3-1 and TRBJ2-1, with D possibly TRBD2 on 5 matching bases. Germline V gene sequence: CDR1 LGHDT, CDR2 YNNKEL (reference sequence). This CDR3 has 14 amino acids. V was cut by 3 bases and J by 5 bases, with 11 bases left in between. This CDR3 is CASSQTGADNEQFF. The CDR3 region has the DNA TGTGCCAGCAGCCAGACTGGAGCGGACAATGAGCAGTTCTTC.

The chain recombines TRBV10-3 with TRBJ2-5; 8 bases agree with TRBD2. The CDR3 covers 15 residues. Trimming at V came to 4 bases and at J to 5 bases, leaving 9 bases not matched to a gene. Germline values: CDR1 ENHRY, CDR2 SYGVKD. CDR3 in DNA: TGTGCCATCAGTGTCCGCCCTAGCGGGCCCGAGACCCAGTACTTC. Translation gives CAISVRPSGPETQYF.

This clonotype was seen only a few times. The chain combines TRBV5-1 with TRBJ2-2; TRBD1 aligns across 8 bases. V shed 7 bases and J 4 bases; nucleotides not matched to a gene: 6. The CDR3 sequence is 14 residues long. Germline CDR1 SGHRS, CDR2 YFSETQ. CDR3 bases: TGCGCCAGCGCGATACAGGGGGTCACCGGGGAGCTGTTTTTT. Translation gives CASAIQGVTGELFF. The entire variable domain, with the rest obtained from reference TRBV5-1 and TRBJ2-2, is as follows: KAGVTQTPRYLIKTRGQQVTLSCSPISGHRSVSWYQQTPGQGLQFLFEYFSETQRNKGNFPGRFSGRQFSNSRSEMNVSTLELGDSALYLCASAIQGVTGELFFGEGSRLTVL.

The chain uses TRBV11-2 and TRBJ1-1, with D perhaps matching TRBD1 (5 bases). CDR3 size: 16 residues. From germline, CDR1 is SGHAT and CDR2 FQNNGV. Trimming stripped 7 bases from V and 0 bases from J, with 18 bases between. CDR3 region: CASNWQGVPMNTEAFF. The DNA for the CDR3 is TGTGCCAGCAATTGGCAGGGCGTTCCCATGAACACTGAAGCTTTCTTT.

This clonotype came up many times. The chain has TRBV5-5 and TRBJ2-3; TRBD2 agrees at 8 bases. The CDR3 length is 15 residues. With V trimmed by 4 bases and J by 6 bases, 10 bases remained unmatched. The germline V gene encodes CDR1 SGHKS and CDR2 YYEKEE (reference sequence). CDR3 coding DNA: TGTGCCAGCAGCCCTGTCTCGGGGGGGCGGGATACGCAGTATTTT. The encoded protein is CASSPVSGGRDTQYF.

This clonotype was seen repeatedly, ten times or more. The CDR3 DNA reads as TGCGCCAGCAGCCAAGACTGGGCGGATTCACCCCTCCACTTT. As protein: CASSQDWADSPLHF. This chain uses TRBV4-3 with TRBJ1-6, with D unresolved. The CDR3 sequence is 14 residues long. The germline V gene has CDR1 LGHNA and CDR2 YSLEER. The V end was cut by 0 bases, the J end by 8 bases, with 8 bases between.

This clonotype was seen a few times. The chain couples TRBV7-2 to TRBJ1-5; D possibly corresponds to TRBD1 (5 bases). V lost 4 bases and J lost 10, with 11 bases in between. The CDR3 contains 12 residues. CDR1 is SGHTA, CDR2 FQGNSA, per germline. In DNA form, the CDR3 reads TGTGCCAGCAGCTCGCCAGGACATCCCCAGCATTTT. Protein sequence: CASSSPGHPQHF.

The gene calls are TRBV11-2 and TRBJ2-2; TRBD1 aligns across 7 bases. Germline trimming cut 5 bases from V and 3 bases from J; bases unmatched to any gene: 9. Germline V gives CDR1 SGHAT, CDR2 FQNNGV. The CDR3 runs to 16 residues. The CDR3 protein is CASSARYRGHTGELFF. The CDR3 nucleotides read TGTGCCAGCAGCGCCCGATACAGGGGTCACACCGGGGAGCTGTTTTTT.

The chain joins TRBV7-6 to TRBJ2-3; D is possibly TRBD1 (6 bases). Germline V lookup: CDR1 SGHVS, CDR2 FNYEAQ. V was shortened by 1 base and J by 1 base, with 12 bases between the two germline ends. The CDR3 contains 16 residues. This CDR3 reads CASSLEAGDGTDTQYF. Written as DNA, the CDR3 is TGTGCCAGCAGCTTAGAGGCAGGGGATGGCACAGATACGCAGTATTTT.

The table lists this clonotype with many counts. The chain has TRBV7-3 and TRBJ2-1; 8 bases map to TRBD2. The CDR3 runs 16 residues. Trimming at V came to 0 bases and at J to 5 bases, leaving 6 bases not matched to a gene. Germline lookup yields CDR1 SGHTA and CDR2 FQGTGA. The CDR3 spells CASSLTGRGGHNEQFF. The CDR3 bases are TGTGCCAGCAGCTTAACGGGCCGGGGGGGCCACAATGAGCAGTTCTTC.

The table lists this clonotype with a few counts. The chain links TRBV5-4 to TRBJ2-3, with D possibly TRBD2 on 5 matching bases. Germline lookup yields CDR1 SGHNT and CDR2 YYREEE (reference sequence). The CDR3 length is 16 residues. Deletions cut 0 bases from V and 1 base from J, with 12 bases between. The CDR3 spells CASSLAGKVRTDTQYF. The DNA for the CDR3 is TGTGCCAGCAGCTTGGCCGGGAAGGTACGCACAGATACGCAGTATTTT.

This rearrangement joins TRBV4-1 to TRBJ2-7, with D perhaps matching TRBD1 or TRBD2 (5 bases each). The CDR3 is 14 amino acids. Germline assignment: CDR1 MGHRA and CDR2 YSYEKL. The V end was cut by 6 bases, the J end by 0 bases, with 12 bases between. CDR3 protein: CASSYTGTSYEQYF. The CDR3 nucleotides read TGCGCCAGCAGTTACACCGGGACCTCCTACGAGCAGTACTTC.

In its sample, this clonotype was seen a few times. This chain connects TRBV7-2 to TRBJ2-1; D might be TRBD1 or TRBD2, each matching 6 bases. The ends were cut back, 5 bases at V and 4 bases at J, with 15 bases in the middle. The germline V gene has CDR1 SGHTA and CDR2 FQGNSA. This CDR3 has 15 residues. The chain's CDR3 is CASSREGGPYNEQFF. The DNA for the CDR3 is TGTGCCAGCAGCCGCGAGGGGGGCCCTTACAATGAGCAGTTCTTC. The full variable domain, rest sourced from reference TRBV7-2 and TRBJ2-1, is GAGVSQSPSNKVTEKGKDVELRCDPISGHTALYWYRQSLGQGLEFLIYFQGNSAPDKSGLPSDRFSAERTGGSVSTLTIQRTQQEDSAVYLCASSREGGPYNEQFFGPGTRLTVL.